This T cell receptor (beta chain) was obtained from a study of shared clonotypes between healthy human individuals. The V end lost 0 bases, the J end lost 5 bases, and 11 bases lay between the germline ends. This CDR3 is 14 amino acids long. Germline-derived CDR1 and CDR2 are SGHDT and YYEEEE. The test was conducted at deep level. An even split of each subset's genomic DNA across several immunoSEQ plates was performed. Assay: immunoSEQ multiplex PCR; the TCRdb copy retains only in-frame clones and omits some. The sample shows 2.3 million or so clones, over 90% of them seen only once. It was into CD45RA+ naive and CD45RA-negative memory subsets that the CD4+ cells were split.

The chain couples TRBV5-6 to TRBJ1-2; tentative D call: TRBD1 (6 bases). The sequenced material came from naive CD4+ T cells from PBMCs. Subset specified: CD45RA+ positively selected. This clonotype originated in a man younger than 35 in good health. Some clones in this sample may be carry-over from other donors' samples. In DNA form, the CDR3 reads TGTGCCAGCAGCTTGGAACAGAGGGGGTATGGCTACACCTTC. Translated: CASSLEQRGYGYTF. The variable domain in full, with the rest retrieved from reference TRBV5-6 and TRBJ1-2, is DAGVTQSPTHLIKTRGQQVTLRCSPKSGHDTVSWYQQALGQGPQFIFQYYEEEERQRGNFPDRFSGHQFPNYSSELNVNALLLGDSALYLCASSLEQRGYGYTFGSGTRLTVV.